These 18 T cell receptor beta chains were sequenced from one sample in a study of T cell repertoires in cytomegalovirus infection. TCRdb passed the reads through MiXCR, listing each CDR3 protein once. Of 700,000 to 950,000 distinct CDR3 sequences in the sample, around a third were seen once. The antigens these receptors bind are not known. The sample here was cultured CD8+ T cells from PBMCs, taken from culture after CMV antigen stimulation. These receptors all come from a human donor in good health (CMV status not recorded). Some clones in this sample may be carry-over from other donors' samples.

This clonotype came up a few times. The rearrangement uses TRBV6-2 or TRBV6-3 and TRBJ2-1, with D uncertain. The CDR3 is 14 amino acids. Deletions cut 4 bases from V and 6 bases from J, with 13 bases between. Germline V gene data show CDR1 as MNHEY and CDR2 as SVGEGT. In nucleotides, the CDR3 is TGTGCCAGCAGTTCGGAATATGTAAGCAATGAGCAGTTCTTC. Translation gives CASSSEYVSNEQFF.

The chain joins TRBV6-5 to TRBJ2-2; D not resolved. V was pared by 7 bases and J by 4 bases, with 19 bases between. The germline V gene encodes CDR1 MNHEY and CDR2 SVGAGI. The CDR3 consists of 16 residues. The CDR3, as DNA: TGTGCCAGCAAGGACGGTTTGAAGCGACTCACCGGGGAGCTGTTTTTT. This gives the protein CASKDGLKRLTGELFF.

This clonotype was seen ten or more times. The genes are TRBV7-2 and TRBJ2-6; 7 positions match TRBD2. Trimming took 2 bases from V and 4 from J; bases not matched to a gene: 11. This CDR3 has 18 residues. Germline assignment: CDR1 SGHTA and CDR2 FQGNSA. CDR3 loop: CASSLTGGDMLGANVLTF. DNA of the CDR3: TGTGCCAGCAGCTTAACGGGGGGAGATATGTTAGGGGCCAACGTCCTGACTTTC.

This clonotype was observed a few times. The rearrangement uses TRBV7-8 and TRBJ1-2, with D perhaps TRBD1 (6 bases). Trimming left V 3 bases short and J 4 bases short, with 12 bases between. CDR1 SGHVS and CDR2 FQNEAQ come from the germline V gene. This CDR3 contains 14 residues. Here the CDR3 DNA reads TGTGCCAGCAGCTTGCCGGGGGCTGGCTATGGCTACACCTTC. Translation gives CASSLPGAGYGYTF.

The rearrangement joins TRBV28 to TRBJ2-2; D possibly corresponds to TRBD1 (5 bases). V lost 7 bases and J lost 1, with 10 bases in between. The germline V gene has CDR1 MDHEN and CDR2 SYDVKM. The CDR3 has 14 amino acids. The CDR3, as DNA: TGTGCCAGCAATGGCAGGGTGAACACCGGGGAGCTGTTTTTT. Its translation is CASNGRVNTGELFF.

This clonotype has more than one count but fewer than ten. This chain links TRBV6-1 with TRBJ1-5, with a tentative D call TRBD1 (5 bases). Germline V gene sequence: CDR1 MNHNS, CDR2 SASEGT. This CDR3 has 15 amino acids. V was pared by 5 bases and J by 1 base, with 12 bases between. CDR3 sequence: CASSSRWDSNQPQHF. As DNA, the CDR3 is TGTGCCAGCAGTTCCCGATGGGACAGCAATCAGCCCCAGCATTTT.

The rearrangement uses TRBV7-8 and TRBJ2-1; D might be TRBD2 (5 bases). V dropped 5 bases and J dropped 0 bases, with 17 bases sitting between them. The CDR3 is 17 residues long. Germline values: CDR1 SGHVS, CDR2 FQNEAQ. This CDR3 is CASSPRLLTSSYNEQFF. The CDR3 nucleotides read TGTGCCAGCAGCCCGAGACTCCTAACTAGCTCCTACAATGAGCAGTTCTTC.

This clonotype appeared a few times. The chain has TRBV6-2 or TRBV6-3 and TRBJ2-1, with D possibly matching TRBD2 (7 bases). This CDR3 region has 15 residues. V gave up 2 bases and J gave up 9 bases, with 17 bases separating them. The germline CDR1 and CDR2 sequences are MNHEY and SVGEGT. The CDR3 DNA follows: TGTGCCAGCAGTTACATGAGGGGGGGCGGGGGTGAGCAGTTCTTC. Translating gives CASSYMRGGGGEQFF.

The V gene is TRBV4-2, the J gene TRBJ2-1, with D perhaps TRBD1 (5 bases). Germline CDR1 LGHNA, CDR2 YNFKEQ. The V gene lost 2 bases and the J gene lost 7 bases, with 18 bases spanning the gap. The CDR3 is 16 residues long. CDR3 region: CASSQHRQGLGNEQFF. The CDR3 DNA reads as TGTGCCAGCAGCCAACACCGCCAGGGTTTAGGGAATGAGCAGTTCTTC.

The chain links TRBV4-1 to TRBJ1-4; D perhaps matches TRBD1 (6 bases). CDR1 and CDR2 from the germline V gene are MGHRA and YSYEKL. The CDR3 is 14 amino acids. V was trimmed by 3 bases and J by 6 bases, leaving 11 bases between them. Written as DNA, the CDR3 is TGCGCCAGCAGCCACAGGGAGGGGGATGAAAAACTGTTTTTT. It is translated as CASSHREGDEKLFF.

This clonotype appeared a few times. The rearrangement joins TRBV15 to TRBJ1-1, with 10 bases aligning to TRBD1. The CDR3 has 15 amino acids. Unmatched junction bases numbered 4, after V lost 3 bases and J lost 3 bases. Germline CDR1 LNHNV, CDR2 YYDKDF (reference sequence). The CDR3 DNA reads TGTGCCACCAGCAGTCGACAGGGGGCTGACACTGAAGCTTTCTTT. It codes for CATSSRQGADTEAFF.

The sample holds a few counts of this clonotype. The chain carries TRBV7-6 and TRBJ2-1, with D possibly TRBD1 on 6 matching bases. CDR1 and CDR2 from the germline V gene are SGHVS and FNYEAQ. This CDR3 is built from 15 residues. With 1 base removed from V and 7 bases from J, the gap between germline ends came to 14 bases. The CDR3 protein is CASSLGTDPWNEQFF. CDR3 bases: TGTGCCAGCAGCTTAGGGACAGACCCCTGGAATGAGCAGTTCTTC.

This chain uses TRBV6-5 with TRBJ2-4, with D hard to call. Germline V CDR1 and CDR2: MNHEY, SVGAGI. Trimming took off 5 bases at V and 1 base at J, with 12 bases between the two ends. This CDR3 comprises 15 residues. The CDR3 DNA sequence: TGTGCCAGCAGTGTCAGGTTCGCGGCCAAAAACATTCAGTACTTC. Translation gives CASSVRFAAKNIQYF.

For the CDR3, the DNA is TGTGCCACCAGTGACTCAACAGGGGGCTGGACAGATACGCAGTATTTT. This sequence encodes CATSDSTGGWTDTQYF. The chain combines TRBV24-1 with TRBJ2-3, with 9 positions matching TRBD1. Germline CDR1 reads KGHDR; CDR2 reads SFDVKD. Unmatched junction bases numbered 7, after V lost 4 bases and J lost 3 bases. The CDR3 consists of 16 residues.

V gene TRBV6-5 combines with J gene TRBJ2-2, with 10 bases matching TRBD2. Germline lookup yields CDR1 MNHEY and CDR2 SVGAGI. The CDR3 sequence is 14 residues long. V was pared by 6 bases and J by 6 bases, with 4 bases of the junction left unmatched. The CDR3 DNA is TGTGCCAGCAGCCGACTAGCGGGTGCCGGGGAGCTGTTTTTT. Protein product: CASSRLAGAGELFF.

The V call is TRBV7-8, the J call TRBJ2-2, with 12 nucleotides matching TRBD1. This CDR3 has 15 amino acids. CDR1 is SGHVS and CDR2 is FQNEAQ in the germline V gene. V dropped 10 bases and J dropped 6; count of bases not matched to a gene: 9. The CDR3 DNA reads TGTGCCAACTTGACCGGGACAGGGGGCCCCGGGGAGCTGTTTTTT. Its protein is CANLTGTGGPGELFF. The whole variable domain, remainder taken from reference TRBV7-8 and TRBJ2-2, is GAGVSQSPRYKVAKRGQDVALRCDPISGHVSLFWYQQALGQGPEFLTYFQNEAQLDKSGLPSDRFFAERPEGSVSTLKIQRTQQEDSAVYLCANLTGTGGPGELFFGEGSRLTVL.

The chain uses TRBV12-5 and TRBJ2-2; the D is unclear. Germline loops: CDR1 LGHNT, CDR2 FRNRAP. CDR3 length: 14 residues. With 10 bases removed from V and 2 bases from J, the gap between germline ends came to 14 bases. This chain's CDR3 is CATTPALNTGELFF. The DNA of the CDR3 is TGTGCTACAACTCCGGCACTCAACACCGGGGAGCTGTTTTTT.

The CDR3 loop reads CASSPTGGRAPIHGYTF. The DNA of the CDR3 is TGTGCCAGCAGTCCGACGGGTGGACGAGCTCCTATTCATGGCTACACCTTC. This chain connects TRBV27 to TRBJ1-2; D unclear. CDR3 length equals 17 residues. The ends were cut back, 5 bases at V and 6 bases at J, with 25 bases in the middle. Germline values: CDR1 MNHEY, CDR2 SMNVEV (reference sequence).